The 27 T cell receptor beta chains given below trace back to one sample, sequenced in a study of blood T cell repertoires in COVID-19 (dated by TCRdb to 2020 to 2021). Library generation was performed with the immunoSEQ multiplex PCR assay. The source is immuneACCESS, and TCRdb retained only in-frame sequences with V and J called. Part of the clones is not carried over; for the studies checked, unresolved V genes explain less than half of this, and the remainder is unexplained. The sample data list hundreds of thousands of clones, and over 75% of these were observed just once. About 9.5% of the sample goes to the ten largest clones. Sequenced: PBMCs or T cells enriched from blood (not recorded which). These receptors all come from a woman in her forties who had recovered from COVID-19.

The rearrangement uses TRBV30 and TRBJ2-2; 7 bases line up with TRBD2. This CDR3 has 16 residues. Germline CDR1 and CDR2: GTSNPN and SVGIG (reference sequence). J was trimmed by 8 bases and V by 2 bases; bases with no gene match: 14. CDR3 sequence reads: CAWSPGTIVVVGELFF. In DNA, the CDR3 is TGTGCCTGGAGTCCCGGGACTATAGTTGTAGTGGGGGAGCTGTTTTTT.

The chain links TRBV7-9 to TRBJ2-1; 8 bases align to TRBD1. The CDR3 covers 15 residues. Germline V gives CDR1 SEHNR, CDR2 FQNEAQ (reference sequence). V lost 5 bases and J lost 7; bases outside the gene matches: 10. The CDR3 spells CASSPTQQGGNEQFF. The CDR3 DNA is TGTGCCAGCAGCCCAACCCAACAGGGGGGTAATGAGCAGTTCTTC.

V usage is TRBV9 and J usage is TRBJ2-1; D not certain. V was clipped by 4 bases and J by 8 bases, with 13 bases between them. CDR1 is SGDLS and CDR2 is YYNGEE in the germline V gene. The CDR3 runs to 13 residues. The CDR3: CASSPEVLDEQFF. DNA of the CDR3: TGTGCCAGCAGCCCCGAGGTGCTTGATGAGCAGTTCTTC.

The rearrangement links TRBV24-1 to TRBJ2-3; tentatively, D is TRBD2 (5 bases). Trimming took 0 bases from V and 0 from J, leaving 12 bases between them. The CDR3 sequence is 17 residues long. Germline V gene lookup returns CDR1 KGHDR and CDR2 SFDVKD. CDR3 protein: CATSDLPSRASTDTQYF. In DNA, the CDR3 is TGTGCCACCAGTGATTTGCCTAGCAGAGCTAGCACAGATACGCAGTATTTT.

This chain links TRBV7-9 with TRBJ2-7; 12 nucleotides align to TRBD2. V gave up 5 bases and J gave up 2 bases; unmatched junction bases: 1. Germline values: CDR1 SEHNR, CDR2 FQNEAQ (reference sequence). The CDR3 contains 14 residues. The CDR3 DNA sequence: TGTGCCAGCAGCCGGACTAGCGGGGCCTACGAGCAGTACTTC. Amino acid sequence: CASSRTSGAYEQYF.

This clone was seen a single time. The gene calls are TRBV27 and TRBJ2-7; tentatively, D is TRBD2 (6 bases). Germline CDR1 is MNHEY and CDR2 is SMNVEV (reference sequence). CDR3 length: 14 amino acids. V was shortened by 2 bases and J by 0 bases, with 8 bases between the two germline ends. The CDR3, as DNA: TGTGCCAGCAGTTTAAGCGGGTACTCCTACGAGCAGTACTTC. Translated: CASSLSGYSYEQYF.

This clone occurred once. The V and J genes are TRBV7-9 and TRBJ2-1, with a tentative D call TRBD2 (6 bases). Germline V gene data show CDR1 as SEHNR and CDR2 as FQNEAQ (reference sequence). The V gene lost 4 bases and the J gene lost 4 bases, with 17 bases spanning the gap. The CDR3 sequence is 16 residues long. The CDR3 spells CASSYPGIAAYNEQFF. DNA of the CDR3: TGTGCCAGCAGCTACCCAGGGATAGCGGCTTACAATGAGCAGTTCTTC.

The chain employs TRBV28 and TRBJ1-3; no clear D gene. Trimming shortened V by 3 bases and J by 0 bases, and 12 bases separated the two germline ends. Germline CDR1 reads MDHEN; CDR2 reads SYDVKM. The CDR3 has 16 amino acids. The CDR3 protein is CASSFLDRPSGNTIYF. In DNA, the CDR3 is TGTGCCAGCAGTTTCCTAGACCGGCCCTCTGGAAACACCATATATTTT.

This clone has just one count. This chain's CDR3 is CASSPRLDGNYGYTF. CDR3 DNA sequence: TGTGCCAGCAGTCCGAGACTTGACGGGAACTATGGCTACACCTTC. The chain carries TRBV3-1 (or the pseudogene TRBV3-2) and TRBJ1-2; D unclear. Between the trimmed V and J ends, which lost 6 bases and 2 bases, there was a span of 16 bases. The CDR3 is 15 residues long. The V gene's germline CDR1 is LGHDT and CDR2 YNNKEL (reference sequence).

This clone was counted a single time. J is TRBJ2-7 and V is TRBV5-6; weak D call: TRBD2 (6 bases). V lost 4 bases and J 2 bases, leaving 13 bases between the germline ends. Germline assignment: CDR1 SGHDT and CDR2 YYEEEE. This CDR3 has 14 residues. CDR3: CASSPRDFTYEQYF. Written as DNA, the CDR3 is TGTGCCAGCAGCCCCCGGGACTTTACCTACGAGCAGTACTTC.

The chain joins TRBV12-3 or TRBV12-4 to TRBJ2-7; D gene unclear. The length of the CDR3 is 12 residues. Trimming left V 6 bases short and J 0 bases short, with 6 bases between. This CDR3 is CASSASSYEQYF. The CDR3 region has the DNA TGTGCCAGCAGCGCTAGCTCCTACGAGCAGTACTTC.

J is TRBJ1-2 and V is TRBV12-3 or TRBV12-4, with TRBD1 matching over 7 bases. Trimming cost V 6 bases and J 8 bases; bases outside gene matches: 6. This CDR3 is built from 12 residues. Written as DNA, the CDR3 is TGTGCCAGCAGGCCAACAGGGGTCGGCTACACCTTC. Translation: CASRPTGVGYTF.

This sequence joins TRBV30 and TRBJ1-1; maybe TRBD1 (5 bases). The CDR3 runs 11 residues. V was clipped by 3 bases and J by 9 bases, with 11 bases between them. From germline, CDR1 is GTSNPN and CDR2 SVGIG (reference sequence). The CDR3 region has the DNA TGTGCCTGGAGCAGGGAGGAGAAAGCTTTCTTT. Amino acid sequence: CAWSREEKAFF.

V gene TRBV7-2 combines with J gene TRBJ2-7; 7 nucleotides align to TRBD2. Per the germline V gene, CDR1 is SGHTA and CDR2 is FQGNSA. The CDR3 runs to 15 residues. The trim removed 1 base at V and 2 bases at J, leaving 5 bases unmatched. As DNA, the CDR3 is TGTGCCAGCAGCTTAGAGTCTAGCGGTACCTACGAGCAGTACTTC. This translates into CASSLESSGTYEQYF. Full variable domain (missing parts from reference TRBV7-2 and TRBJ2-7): GAGVSQSPSNKVTEKGKDVELRCDPISGHTALYWYRQSLGQGLEFLIYFQGNSAPDKSGLPSDRFSAERTGGSVSTLTIQRTQQEDSAVYLCASSLESSGTYEQYFGPGTRLTVT.

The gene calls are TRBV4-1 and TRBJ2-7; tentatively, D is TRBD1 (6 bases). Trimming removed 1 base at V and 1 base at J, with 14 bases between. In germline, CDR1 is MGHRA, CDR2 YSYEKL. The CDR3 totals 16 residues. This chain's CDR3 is CASSQVGRGGSYEQYF. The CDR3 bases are TGCGCCAGCAGCCAAGTGGGCCGAGGGGGATCCTACGAGCAGTACTTC.

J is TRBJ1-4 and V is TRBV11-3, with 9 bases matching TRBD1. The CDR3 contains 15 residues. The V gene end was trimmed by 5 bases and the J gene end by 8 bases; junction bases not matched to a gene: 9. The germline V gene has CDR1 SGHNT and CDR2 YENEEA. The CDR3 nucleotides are TGTGCCAGCAGCCCTGGAGACAGGGGGTTGGAAAAACTGTTTTTT. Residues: CASSPGDRGLEKLFF. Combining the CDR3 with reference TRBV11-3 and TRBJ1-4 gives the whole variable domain EAGVVQSPRYKIIEKKQPVAFWCNPISGHNTLYWYLQNLGQGPELLIRYENEEAVDDSQLPKDRFSAERLKGVDSTLKIQPAELGDSAVYLCASSPGDRGLEKLFFGSGTQLSVL.

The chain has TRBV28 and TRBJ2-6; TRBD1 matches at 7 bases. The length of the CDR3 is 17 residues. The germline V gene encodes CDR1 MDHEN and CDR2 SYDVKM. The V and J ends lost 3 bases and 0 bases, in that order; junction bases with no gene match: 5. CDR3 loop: CASSFTGVHSGANVLTF. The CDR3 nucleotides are TGTGCCAGCAGTTTCACAGGGGTGCACTCTGGGGCCAACGTCCTGACTTTC.

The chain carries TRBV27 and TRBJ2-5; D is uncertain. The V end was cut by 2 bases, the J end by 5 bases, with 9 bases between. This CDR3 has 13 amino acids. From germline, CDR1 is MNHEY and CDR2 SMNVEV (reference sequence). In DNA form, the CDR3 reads TGTGCCAGCAGTTTACGGGTAGTCGAGACCCAGTACTTC. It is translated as CASSLRVVETQYF.

The CDR3 sequence is CASRITGNSGEKLFF. Here the CDR3 DNA reads TGTGCCAGCAGGATTACAGGGAACTCAGGGGAAAAACTGTTTTTT. J is TRBJ1-4 and V is TRBV28; D may be TRBD1 (6 bases). The CDR3 extends over 15 amino acids. The germline V gene encodes CDR1 MDHEN and CDR2 SYDVKM. V lost 6 bases and J 8 bases, leaving 19 bases between the germline ends.

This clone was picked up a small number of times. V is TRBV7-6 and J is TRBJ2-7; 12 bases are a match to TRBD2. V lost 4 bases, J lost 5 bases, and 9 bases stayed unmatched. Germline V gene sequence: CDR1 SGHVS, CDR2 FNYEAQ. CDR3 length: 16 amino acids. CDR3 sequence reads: CASSSHLAGGPNEQYF. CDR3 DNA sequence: TGTGCCAGCAGCTCCCACCTAGCGGGAGGGCCGAACGAGCAGTACTTC.

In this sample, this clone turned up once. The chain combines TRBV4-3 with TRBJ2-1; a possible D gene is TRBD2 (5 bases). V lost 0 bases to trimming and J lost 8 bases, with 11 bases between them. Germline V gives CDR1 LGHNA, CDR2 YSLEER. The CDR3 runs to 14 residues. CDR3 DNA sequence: TGCGCCAGCAGCCAAGATGTCCGAGGGCATGAGCAGTTCTTC. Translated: CASSQDVRGHEQFF.

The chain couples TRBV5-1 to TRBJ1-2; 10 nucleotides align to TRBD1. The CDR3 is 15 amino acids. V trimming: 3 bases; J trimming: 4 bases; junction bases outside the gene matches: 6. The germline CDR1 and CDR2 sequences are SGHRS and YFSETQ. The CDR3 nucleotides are TGCGCCAGCAGCTGGGGGACAGGGGTTGGCTATGGCTACACCTTC. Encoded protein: CASSWGTGVGYGYTF.

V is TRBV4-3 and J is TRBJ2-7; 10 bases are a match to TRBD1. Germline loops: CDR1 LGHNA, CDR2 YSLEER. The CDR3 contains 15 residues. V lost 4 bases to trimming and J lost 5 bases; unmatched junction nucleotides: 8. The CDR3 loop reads CASSPGGGQGDEQYF. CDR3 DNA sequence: TGCGCCAGCAGCCCGGGGGGCGGACAGGGGGACGAGCAGTACTTC.

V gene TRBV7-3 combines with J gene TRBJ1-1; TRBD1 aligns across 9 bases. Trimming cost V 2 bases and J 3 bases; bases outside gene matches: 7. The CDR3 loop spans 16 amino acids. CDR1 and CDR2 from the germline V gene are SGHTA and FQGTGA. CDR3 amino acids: CASSLQPGTGYTEAFF. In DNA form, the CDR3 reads TGTGCCAGCAGCTTACAGCCCGGGACAGGGTACACTGAAGCTTTCTTT.

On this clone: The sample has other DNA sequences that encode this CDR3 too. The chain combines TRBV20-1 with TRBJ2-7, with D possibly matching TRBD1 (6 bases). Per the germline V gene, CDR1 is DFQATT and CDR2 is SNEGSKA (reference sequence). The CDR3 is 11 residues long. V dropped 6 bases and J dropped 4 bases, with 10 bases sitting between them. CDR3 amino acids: CSAPQGYEQYF. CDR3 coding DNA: TGCAGTGCGCCTCAGGGGTACGAGCAGTACTTC.

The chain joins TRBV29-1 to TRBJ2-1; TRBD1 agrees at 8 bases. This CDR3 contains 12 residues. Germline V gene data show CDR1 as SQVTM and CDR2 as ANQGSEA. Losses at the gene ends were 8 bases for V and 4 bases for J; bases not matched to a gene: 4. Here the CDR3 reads CSLGQEYNEQFF. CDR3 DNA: TGCAGCTTGGGACAGGAGTACAATGAGCAGTTCTTC.

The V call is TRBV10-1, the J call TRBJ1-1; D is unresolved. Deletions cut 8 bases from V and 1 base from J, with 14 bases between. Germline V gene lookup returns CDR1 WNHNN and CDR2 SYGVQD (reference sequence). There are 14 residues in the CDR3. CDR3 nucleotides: TGCGCCAGCCCACCGTACAGCCAGAACACTGAAGCTTTCTTT. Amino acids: CASPPYSQNTEAFF.